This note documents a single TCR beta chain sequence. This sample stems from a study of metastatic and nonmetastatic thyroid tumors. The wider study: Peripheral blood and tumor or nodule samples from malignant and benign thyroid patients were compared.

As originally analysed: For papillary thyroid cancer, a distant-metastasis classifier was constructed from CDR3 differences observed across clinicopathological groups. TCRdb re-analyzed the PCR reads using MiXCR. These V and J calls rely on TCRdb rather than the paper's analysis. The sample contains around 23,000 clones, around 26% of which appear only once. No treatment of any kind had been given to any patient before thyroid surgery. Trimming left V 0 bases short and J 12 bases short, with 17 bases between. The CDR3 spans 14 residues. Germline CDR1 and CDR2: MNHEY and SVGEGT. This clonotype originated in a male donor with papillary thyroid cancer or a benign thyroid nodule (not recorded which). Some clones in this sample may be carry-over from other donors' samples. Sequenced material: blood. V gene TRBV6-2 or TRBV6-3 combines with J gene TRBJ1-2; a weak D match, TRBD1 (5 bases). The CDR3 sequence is CASSYSGRNYSHTF. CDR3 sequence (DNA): TGTGCCAGCAGTTACTCGGGGCGGAACTATAGCCACACCTTC.